This T cell receptor beta chain was observed in a study of T cell responses to AZD1222 COVID-19 vaccine. Study outcomes and limitations: Unmutated regions of variants are reportedly targeted by nearly half of spike-specific TCRs. With two AZD1222 doses given, Spike-specific TCR breadth and depth both rose. The donor group comprised mostly white British people and more females; the analysis possibly underestimated clonal diversity.

With respect to this clone: Its antigen is not identified.

The assay was immunoSEQ multiplex PCR, and TCRdb's table has in-frame clones only and misses some. The sample carries 150,000 to 200,000 clones, roughly 88% recorded once. Germline lookup yields CDR1 MNHEY and CDR2 SVGAGI. The ends were cut back, 5 bases at V and 0 bases at J, with 8 bases in the middle. There are 14 residues in the CDR3. The source is an adult who received the AZD1222 COVID-19 vaccine. The sequenced sample was peripheral blood, obtained 28 days after the second AZD1222 dose. This rearrangement joins TRBV6-5 to TRBJ1-5; TRBD1 is a possible D gene (5 bases). This CDR3 reads CASSRDLSNQPQHF. CDR3 nucleotide sequence: TGTGCCAGCAGTCGGGACCTTAGCAATCAGCCCCAGCATTTT.